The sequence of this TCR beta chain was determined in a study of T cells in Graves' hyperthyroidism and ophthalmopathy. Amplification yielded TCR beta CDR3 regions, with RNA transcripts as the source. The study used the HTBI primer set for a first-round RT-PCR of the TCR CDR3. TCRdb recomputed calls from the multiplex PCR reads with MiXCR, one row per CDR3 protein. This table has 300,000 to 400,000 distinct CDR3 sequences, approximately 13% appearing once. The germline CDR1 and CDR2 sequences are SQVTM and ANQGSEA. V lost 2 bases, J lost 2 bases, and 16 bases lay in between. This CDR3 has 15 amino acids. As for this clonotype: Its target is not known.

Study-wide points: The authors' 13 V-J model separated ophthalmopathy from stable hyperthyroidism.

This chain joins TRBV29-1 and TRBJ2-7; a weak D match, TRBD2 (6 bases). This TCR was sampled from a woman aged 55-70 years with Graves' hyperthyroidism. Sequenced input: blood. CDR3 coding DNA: TGCAGCGTTGAACTCCGCGGGACTTTGACCTACGAGCAGTACTTC. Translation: CSVELRGTLTYEQYF.